The 20 T cell receptor beta chains given below trace back to one sample, sequenced in a study of blood T cell repertoires in COVID-19. Clones were read by immunoSEQ multiplex PCR, and TCRdb kept only the in-frame ones, dropping some. The sample has more than 200,000 clones, roughly 84% seen once. What was sequenced was peripheral blood. All receptors come from a woman between 40 and 50 years old who had recovered from COVID-19.

V and J are TRBV6-5 and TRBJ1-1; 7 bases agree with TRBD1. The trim removed 5 bases at V and 1 base at J, leaving 7 bases unmatched. CDR3 size: 15 residues. Germline V gene data show CDR1 as MNHEY and CDR2 as SVGAGI. The CDR3 here is CASSRPGQKNTEAFF. CDR3 DNA sequence: TGTGCCAGCAGTAGACCGGGACAGAAGAACACTGAAGCTTTCTTT.

This clone was observed a handful of times. V and J are TRBV10-3 and TRBJ2-1; a possible D gene is TRBD1 (6 bases). Looked up from germline, CDR1 is ENHRY and CDR2 is SYGVKD. The CDR3 covers 13 residues. The V gene lost 2 bases and the J gene lost 15 bases, with 17 bases spanning the gap. The CDR3 bases are TGTGCCATCAGTGAGATATCCCGACAGGTTACGTTCTTC. It translates to CAISEISRQVTFF.

The J gene is TRBJ2-5, the V gene TRBV7-3; 7 bases agree with TRBD1. V was pared by 5 bases and J by 9 bases, with 9 bases of the junction left unmatched. Germline V gene sequence: CDR1 SGHTA, CDR2 FQGTGA. The CDR3 has 13 residues. The CDR3 DNA is TGTGCCAGCAGCCTAGAGACAGGGAGTGCCCAGTACTTC. Translating it yields CASSLETGSAQYF.

V is TRBV19 and J is TRBJ2-3; D unclear. Between the trimmed V and J ends, which lost 5 bases and 0 bases, there was a span of 6 bases. Per germline, CDR1 LNHDA and CDR2 SQIVND (reference sequence). The CDR3 contains 13 residues. The CDR3 DNA follows: TGTGCCAGTAGTGGGCTTAGCACAGATACGCAGTATTTT. It encodes CASSGLSTDTQYF.

This sequence joins TRBV11-3 and TRBJ2-7, with 8 nucleotides matching TRBD2. Germline V CDR1 and CDR2: SGHNT, YENEEA. The CDR3 totals 15 residues. V shed 5 bases and J 2 bases; nucleotides not matched to a gene: 8. In DNA, the CDR3 is TGTGCCAGCAGCCCAAGCGGGGGCCGAACCTACGAGCAGTACTTC. Translating gives CASSPSGGRTYEQYF.

The chain recombines TRBV6-5 with TRBJ2-3; tentative D call: TRBD1 (5 bases). V was clipped by 6 bases and J by 1 base, with 11 bases between them. In germline, CDR1 is MNHEY, CDR2 SVGAGI. CDR3 size: 14 residues. The CDR3 nucleotides are TGTGCCAGCAGCCTACTCAGGGGCACAGATACGCAGTATTTT. It is translated as CASSLLRGTDTQYF.

This clone was seen a single time. This rearrangement joins TRBV6-5 to TRBJ1-4, with 7 bases matching TRBD1. This CDR3 is built from 14 residues. Germline trimming cut 4 bases from V and 8 bases from J; bases unmatched to any gene: 7. Looked up from germline, CDR1 is MNHEY and CDR2 is SVGAGI. The CDR3 DNA follows: TGTGCCAGCAGTTCGGGACAGATTTTAGAAAAACTGTTTTTT. This codes for CASSSGQILEKLFF.

The chain couples TRBV29-1 to TRBJ1-2; D remains ambiguous. Germline CDR1 SQVTM, CDR2 ANQGSEA. The CDR3 contains 10 residues. Trimming shortened V by 3 bases and J by 6 bases, and 5 bases separated the two germline ends. The CDR3 spells CSVDTDGYTF. CDR3 nucleotides: TGCAGCGTTGACACTGATGGCTACACCTTC.

This CDR3 is CASSPGTGDTEAFF. The CDR3 DNA sequence: TGCGCCAGCAGCCCAGGGACAGGGGACACTGAAGCTTTCTTT. V gene TRBV5-1 combines with J gene TRBJ1-1; 10 positions match TRBD1. The V gene's germline CDR1 is SGHRS and CDR2 YFSETQ. The CDR3 runs to 14 residues. V lost 4 bases and J lost 3; bases outside the gene matches: 3.

This clone was found once. J is TRBJ1-2 and V is TRBV5-6; tentatively, D is TRBD1 (5 bases). V was clipped by 2 bases and J by 4 bases, with 15 bases between them. CDR3 length equals 15 residues. The V gene's germline CDR1 is SGHDT and CDR2 YYEEEE. The CDR3 here is CASSFRAWDSYGYTF. DNA of the CDR3: TGTGCCAGCAGCTTCAGGGCTTGGGATTCCTATGGCTACACCTTC.

The rearrangement uses TRBV19 and TRBJ1-2; 10 bases line up with TRBD1. There are 13 residues in the CDR3. The V segment lost 7 bases and the J segment 5 bases; nucleotides outside the gene matches: 4. In germline, CDR1 is LNHDA, CDR2 SQIVND (reference sequence). The CDR3 sequence is CASKRGQGYGYTF. CDR3 coding DNA: TGTGCCAGTAAAAGGGGACAGGGGTATGGCTACACCTTC.

V is TRBV2 and J is TRBJ2-1; TRBD2 matches at 10 bases. Germline V gives CDR1 SNHLY, CDR2 FYNNEI. This CDR3 has 15 residues. Trimming removed 2 bases from V and 15 bases from J; junction bases left unmatched: 13. Written as DNA, the CDR3 is TGTGCCAGCAGTGAAATGCTAGCGGGGGACAGCTTCCCGTTCTTC. Protein: CASSEMLAGDSFPFF.

The chain carries TRBV6-1 and TRBJ1-2, with a possible D match to TRBD1 (6 bases). V was clipped by 0 bases and J by 8 bases, with 13 bases between them. Germline V CDR1 and CDR2: MNHNS, SASEGT. The CDR3 length is 14 residues. The CDR3 reads CASSEASRGDGYTF. The CDR3, as DNA: TGTGCCAGCAGTGAAGCGTCCAGGGGCGACGGCTACACCTTC.

V usage is TRBV11-2 and J usage is TRBJ1-6; D gene unclear. With 7 bases removed from V and 7 bases from J, the gap between germline ends came to 20 bases. Germline V lookup: CDR1 SGHAT, CDR2 FQNNGV. There are 16 residues in the CDR3. In nucleotides, the CDR3 is TGTGCCAGCACCTCATTGATTGGAGGCAGAAATTCACCCCTCCACTTT. This encodes CASTSLIGGRNSPLHF.

The J gene is TRBJ1-6, the V gene TRBV2, with D perhaps matching TRBD1 (6 bases). This CDR3 comprises 16 residues. Germline-derived CDR1 and CDR2 are SNHLY and FYNNEI. V gave up 6 bases and J gave up 3 bases, with 15 bases separating them. As DNA, the CDR3 is TGTGCCAGCAGAGAGACAGGTTTACTCTATAATTCACCCCTCCACTTT. This codes for CASRETGLLYNSPLHF.

The chain joins TRBV7-8 to TRBJ2-7; 8 bases are shared with TRBD2. V dropped 5 bases and J dropped 6; count of bases not matched to a gene: 30. CDR1 and CDR2 (germline): SGHVS, FQNEAQ. The CDR3 contains 21 residues. The CDR3 nucleotides read TGTGCCAGCAGCCCTCGGGGCGGGCGGGGGGTAGGAGGGGGTCTTAGGTCCGAGCAGTACTTC. It codes for CASSPRGGRGVGGGLRSEQYF.

This clone was detected only a few times. The CDR3 protein is CASSRSGGGYGYTF. CDR3 coding DNA: TGTGCCAGCAGCCGATCAGGGGGCGGGTATGGCTACACCTTC. The genes are TRBV7-9 and TRBJ1-2; TRBD1 aligns across 8 bases. The CDR3 has 14 amino acids. V was clipped by 5 bases and J by 5 bases; unmatched bases: 7. Germline CDR1 reads SEHNR; CDR2 reads FQNEAQ (reference sequence).

This chain connects TRBV19 to TRBJ2-2; TRBD1 matches 8 bases. This CDR3 region has 14 residues. V was pared by 7 bases and J by 5 bases, with 6 bases of the junction left unmatched. Germline values: CDR1 LNHDA, CDR2 SQIVND (reference sequence). The CDR3 spells CASTLGQGTGELFF. CDR3 in DNA: TGTGCCAGTACCCTCGGACAGGGAACCGGGGAGCTGTTTTTT.

The genes are TRBV10-2 and TRBJ2-5; 11 bases are a match to TRBD2. The germline V gene has CDR1 WSHSY and CDR2 SAAADI. The CDR3 is 18 residues long. After removal of 3 bases from V and 5 bases from J, the junction contained 14 bases not matched to a gene. The CDR3 reads CASSDSRLAGINGETQYF. The CDR3 region has the DNA TGCGCCAGCAGTGATAGTCGACTAGCGGGGATAAATGGGGAGACCCAGTACTTC.

V gene TRBV6-2 or TRBV6-3 combines with J gene TRBJ1-1, with no clear D. Trimming stripped 3 bases from V and 7 bases from J, with 15 bases between. CDR1 MNHEY and CDR2 SVGEGT come from the germline V gene. The CDR3 sequence is 14 residues long. CDR3 in amino acids: CASSYLGREYEAFF. The CDR3 coding sequence is TGTGCCAGCAGTTATCTAGGCAGAGAATATGAAGCTTTCTTT.